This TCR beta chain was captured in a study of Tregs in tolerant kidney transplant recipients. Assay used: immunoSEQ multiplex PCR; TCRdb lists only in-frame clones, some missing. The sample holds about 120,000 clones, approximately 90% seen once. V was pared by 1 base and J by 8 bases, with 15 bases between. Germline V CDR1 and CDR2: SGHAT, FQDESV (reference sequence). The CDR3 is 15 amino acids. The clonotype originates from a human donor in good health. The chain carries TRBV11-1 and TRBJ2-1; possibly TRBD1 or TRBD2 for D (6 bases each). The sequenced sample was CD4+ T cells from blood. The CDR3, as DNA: TGTGCCAGCAGCTTAGAGGGGGGTACGGTCGATGAGCAGTTCTTC. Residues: CASSLEGGTVDEQFF. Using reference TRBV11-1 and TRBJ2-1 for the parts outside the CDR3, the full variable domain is EAEVAQSPRYKITEKSQAVAFWCDPISGHATLYWYRQILGQGPELLVQFQDESVVDDSQLPKDRFSAERLKGVDSTLKIQPAELGDSAMYLCASSLEGGTVDEQFFGPGTRLTVL.